This passage covers 17 T cell receptor beta chains from one sample sequenced in a study of blood T cell repertoires in COVID-19. Profiled with immunoSEQ multiplex PCR; TCRdb holds only in-frame clones, not every one. The table has around 200,000 clones, approximately 85% seen once. The sample comprised peripheral blood. Source of these receptors: a woman of 80 years or more with acute or convalescent COVID-19.

The CDR3 DNA reads as TGCGCCAGCAGCCCGGGACTAGCGGGAGGAGATGAGCAGTTCTTC. Amino acids: CASSPGLAGGDEQFF. The chain joins TRBV5-1 to TRBJ2-1; 15 bases match TRBD2. This CDR3 has 15 amino acids. V gave up 4 bases and J gave up 8 bases; unmatched junction bases: 4. Germline CDR1 reads SGHRS; CDR2 reads YFSETQ.

The V and J genes are TRBV4-3 and TRBJ1-1; D remains unclear. The CDR3 totals 13 residues. V shed 2 bases and J shed 4 bases, with 8 bases lying between them. Germline lookup yields CDR1 LGHNA and CDR2 YSLEER. This CDR3 is CASSQPGFTEAFF. In nucleotides, the CDR3 is TGCGCCAGCAGCCAACCAGGTTTCACTGAAGCTTTCTTT.

V is TRBV6-5 and J is TRBJ1-2, with a tentative D call TRBD1 (6 bases). The CDR3 sequence is 15 residues long. V was clipped by 6 bases and J by 2 bases, with 16 bases between them. The germline CDR1 and CDR2 sequences are MNHEY and SVGAGI. The CDR3 protein is CASRRTGTQNYGYTF. In DNA, the CDR3 is TGTGCCAGCAGACGTACCGGGACACAAAACTATGGCTACACCTTC.

The rearrangement uses TRBV5-1 and TRBJ1-1, with D perhaps TRBD1 (6 bases). The germline gives CDR1 SGHRS, CDR2 YFSETQ. The CDR3 covers 14 residues. V was pared by 2 bases and J by 6 bases, with 14 bases between. As DNA, the CDR3 is TGCGCCAGCAGCTTACAGGGTGCGGGGGCTGAAGCTTTCTTT. Translating gives CASSLQGAGAEAFF.

The DNA for the CDR3 is TGTGCCAGTAGTAAAAACAGGGACAACTCTGGAAACACCATATATTTT. Encoded protein: CASSKNRDNSGNTIYF. The chain uses TRBV19 and TRBJ1-3, with a possible D match to TRBD1 (6 bases). The V end was cut by 4 bases, the J end by 0 bases, with 13 bases between. The CDR3 covers 16 residues. The V gene's germline CDR1 is LNHDA and CDR2 SQIVND (reference sequence).

The chain is built from TRBV28 and TRBJ1-5; the D gene is possibly TRBD1 (5 bases). Trimming cost V 11 bases and J 2 bases, with 10 bases left between them. The CDR3 contains 12 residues. Looked up from germline, CDR1 is MDHEN and CDR2 is SYDVKM. Here the CDR3 reads CAAGVGNQPQHF. The DNA for the CDR3 is TGTGCCGCGGGGGTGGGCAATCAGCCCCAGCATTTT.

This clone has a single count. The chain has TRBV30 and TRBJ2-7; the D gene is possibly TRBD2 (5 bases). The V end lost 2 bases, the J end lost 4 bases, and 6 bases lay between the germline ends. CDR1 is GTSNPN and CDR2 is SVGIG in the germline V gene (reference sequence). This CDR3 has 11 residues. This chain's CDR3 is CAWSPGYEQYF. The CDR3 bases are TGTGCCTGGAGTCCGGGGTACGAGCAGTACTTC.

This clone was counted only a few times. This chain uses TRBV4-2 with TRBJ1-5, with TRBD1 as a possible D gene (6 bases). The V gene's germline CDR1 is LGHNA and CDR2 YNFKEQ. V was pared by 1 base and J by 6 bases, with 13 bases between. The CDR3 runs 15 residues. DNA for the CDR3: TGTGCCAGCAGCCAAGGTCCAGGGGTGATTCAGCCCCAGCATTTT. This sequence encodes CASSQGPGVIQPQHF.

The CDR3 bases are TGTGCCAGCAGCCTAGCGGGCCTATACGAGCAGTACTTC. Translation gives CASSLAGLYEQYF. This rearrangement joins TRBV6-2 or TRBV6-3 to TRBJ2-7, with 8 bases that match TRBD2. CDR1 is MNHEY, CDR2 SVGEGT, per germline. The CDR3 totals 13 residues. V dropped 6 bases and J dropped 4; count of bases not matched to a gene: 5.

This clone was observed a handful of times. The chain uses TRBV4-3 and TRBJ1-3; 8 bases are a match to TRBD1. The CDR3 is 18 amino acids. V lost 3 bases and J lost 0; bases outside the gene matches: 10. Germline loops: CDR1 LGHNA, CDR2 YSLEER. The CDR3 spells CASSQTLAQGVSGNTIYF. Written as DNA, the CDR3 is TGCGCCAGCAGCCAGACCTTGGCACAGGGGGTCTCTGGAAACACCATATATTTT.

J is TRBJ2-2 and V is TRBV3-1 (or the pseudogene TRBV3-2), with D uncertain. Germline V lookup: CDR1 LGHDT, CDR2 YNNKEL (reference sequence). The CDR3 runs to 12 residues. V was shortened by 4 bases and J by 5 bases, with 5 bases between the two germline ends. The CDR3 loop is CASSRSTGELFF. The CDR3 DNA follows: TGTGCCAGCAGCCGGAGTACCGGGGAGCTGTTTTTT.

This chain uses TRBV6-6 with TRBJ1-5; 8 bases fit TRBD1. The CDR3 has 15 residues. Germline V gene sequence: CDR1 MNHNY, CDR2 SVGAGI (reference sequence). Losses at the gene ends were 2 bases for V and 6 bases for J; bases not matched to a gene: 6. The CDR3 nucleotides are TGTGCCAGCAGTTACGGAGGACAGGGATTTCAGCCCCAGCATTTT. Its translation: CASSYGGQGFQPQHF.

This sequence joins TRBV27 and TRBJ2-3; a possible D gene is TRBD2 (6 bases). The V gene lost 6 bases and the J gene lost 4 bases, with 14 bases spanning the gap. Germline CDR1 is MNHEY and CDR2 is SMNVEV (reference sequence). CDR3 length: 14 amino acids. CDR3 protein: CASRGGKQSDTQYF. As DNA, the CDR3 is TGTGCCAGCAGGGGGGGAAAGCAATCAGATACGCAGTATTTT.

J is TRBJ2-3 and V is TRBV27, with 8 bases identical to TRBD1. The ends lost 6 bases at V and 8 bases at J; junction bases unmatched: 10. The CDR3 is 14 amino acids. Looked up from germline, CDR1 is MNHEY and CDR2 is SMNVEV (reference sequence). This CDR3 is CASSPGQGHGTQYF. CDR3 sequence (DNA): TGTGCCAGCAGCCCTGGACAGGGTCACGGTACGCAGTATTTT.

This clone was counted many times. The rearrangement joins TRBV4-1 to TRBJ1-1, with 7 nucleotides matching TRBD1. This CDR3 has 16 amino acids. Germline V CDR1 and CDR2: MGHRA, YSYEKL. With 1 base clipped from V and 8 bases from J, the junction kept 13 bases outside the gene matches. CDR3 bases: TGCGCCAGCAGCCAAGGGGGCGGGCGCGACAGGGACGAAGCTTTCTTT. As protein: CASSQGGGRDRDEAFF.

This clone has only one observation. This rearrangement joins TRBV27 to TRBJ2-5, with 8 bases identical to TRBD2. V lost 4 bases, J lost 1 base, and 5 bases stayed unmatched. The CDR3 loop spans 15 amino acids. Germline CDR1 is MNHEY and CDR2 is SMNVEV (reference sequence). The CDR3 coding sequence is TGTGCCAGCAGTTATCTAGCGGGCGGCCAAGAGACCCAGTACTTC. Encoded protein: CASSYLAGGQETQYF.

The rearrangement uses TRBV19 and TRBJ2-1, with D possibly matching TRBD2 (6 bases). This CDR3 spans 16 amino acids. The V end lost 4 bases, the J end lost 8 bases, and 21 bases lay between the germline ends. The V gene's germline CDR1 is LNHDA and CDR2 SQIVND (reference sequence). The CDR3 loop is CASSKPRENPRDEQFF. The DNA of the CDR3 is TGTGCCAGTAGTAAACCCCGGGAGAACCCTAGGGATGAGCAGTTCTTC.